The 8 T cell receptor beta chains below were found in one sample sequenced in a study of T-cell memory formation after mild COVID-19. One entry per CDR3 protein results from TCRdb running MiXCR on the 5' RACE reads. The data contain 390,000 or so distinct CDR3 sequences, approximately 15% of them singletons. What was sequenced was PBMCs or a T cell subset sorted from them (not recorded which). These receptors originate from a young man who had mild COVID-19 (a few samples of this study predate the infection). Cell type and time point are not known.

This clonotype was detected a few times. The chain has TRBV7-2 and TRBJ1-2; 7 bases agree with TRBD1. V gave up 8 bases and J gave up 3 bases; unmatched junction bases: 0. Germline-derived CDR1 and CDR2 are SGHTA and FQGNSA. This CDR3 has 11 residues. CDR3 residues: CASGQDYGYTF. The CDR3 DNA sequence: TGTGCCAGCGGACAGGACTATGGCTACACCTTC.

A few counts support this clonotype. The gene calls are TRBV5-1 and TRBJ2-1, with 10 bases identical to TRBD2. CDR3 length: 15 residues. Germline V CDR1 and CDR2: SGHRS, YFSETQ. Trimming removed 1 base from V and 10 bases from J; junction bases left unmatched: 8. The DNA of the CDR3 is TGCGCCAGCAGCTTGATCGAGATAGCGGGGGGCGAGCAGTTCTTC. Translation: CASSLIEIAGGEQFF.

The chain couples TRBV25-1 to TRBJ1-2; D remains unclear. This CDR3 contains 14 residues. CDR1 is MGHDK, CDR2 SYGVNS, per germline. V lost 3 bases and J 3 bases, leaving 11 bases between the germline ends. The CDR3 is CASSEGGLYYGYTF. Here the CDR3 DNA reads TGTGCCAGCAGTGAGGGAGGACTGTACTATGGCTACACCTTC.

This clonotype was counted only a few times. This chain joins TRBV10-3 and TRBJ2-7, with unresolved D. The CDR3 contains 14 residues. Germline V gives CDR1 ENHRY, CDR2 SYGVKD. Trimming took off 0 bases at V and 2 bases at J, with 8 bases between the two ends. The CDR3 loop reads CAISESYQTYEQYF. In nucleotides, the CDR3 is TGTGCCATCAGTGAGTCGTATCAGACCTACGAGCAGTACTTC.

This clonotype was seen a few times. A junction end diverges from the germline sequence, so it may reflect a read error. The chain uses TRBV2 and TRBJ2-6, with D hard to call. Germline values: CDR1 SNHLY, CDR2 FYNNEI. This CDR3 is 13 amino acids long. CDR3 region: CVSMYSGANVLTF. In DNA, the CDR3 is TGTGTCAGCATGTACTCTGGGGCCAACGTCCTGACTTTC.

The table lists this clonotype with a few counts. CDR3 sequence reads: CASSEIAGILSGANVLTF. The CDR3 region has the DNA TGCGCCAGCAGCGAGATAGCGGGGATCCTCTCTGGGGCCAACGTCCTGACTTTC. This sequence joins TRBV5-1 and TRBJ2-6; 8 bases map to TRBD2. The trim removed 4 bases at V and 0 bases at J, leaving 9 bases unmatched. This CDR3 spans 18 amino acids. Germline-derived CDR1 and CDR2 are SGHRS and YFSETQ.

There are a few counts of this clonotype. V and J are TRBV12-3 or TRBV12-4 and TRBJ2-3; D is possibly TRBD2 (6 bases). V was cut by 7 bases and J by 3 bases, with 14 bases left in between. The CDR3 has 14 residues. The CDR3 loop is CASTLLAVTDTQYF. The DNA of the CDR3 is TGTGCCAGCACTTTGTTAGCGGTAACAGATACGCAGTATTTT.

The gene calls are TRBV12-3 or TRBV12-4 and TRBJ2-7; tentatively, D is TRBD2 (6 bases). The CDR3 is 14 amino acids. V shed 6 bases and J shed 2 bases, with 14 bases lying between them. The CDR3 sequence: CASRPGANPYEQYF. The CDR3 region has the DNA TGTGCCAGCAGACCGGGAGCAAATCCCTACGAGCAGTACTTC.